This T cell receptor beta chain was observed in a study of shared clonotypes between healthy human individuals. Overall study: The donor pool was made up of a couple of women and a few men aged 18 to 49.

Broader study findings: Donor clonotype sharing was expected to depend on sequencing depth.

Profiled with immunoSEQ multiplex PCR; TCRdb holds only in-frame clones, not every one. The table has 2 million to 2.5 million clones, approximately 94% seen once. CDR1 is SGHDT, CDR2 YYEEEE, per germline. The germline V and J ends were trimmed by 4 bases and 5 bases, with 18 bases remaining between them. There are 15 residues in the CDR3. Healthy and HIV-negative, the adult donors had no recent acute infections or vaccinations. Naive CD4+ cells were CD45RA-selected; the remaining cells were memory. As for this clone: Its antigen remains unidentified.

The chain uses TRBV5-6 and TRBJ1-2, with TRBD1 as a possible D gene (6 bases). The source is a man between 18 and 29 years old in good health. Material for sequencing was naive CD4+ T cells sorted from blood. The subset here: CD45RA+ positively selected. The chain's CDR3 is CASSPWDTRAYGYTF. In nucleotides, the CDR3 is TGTGCCAGCAGCCCATGGGACACCCGGGCGTATGGCTACACCTTC.